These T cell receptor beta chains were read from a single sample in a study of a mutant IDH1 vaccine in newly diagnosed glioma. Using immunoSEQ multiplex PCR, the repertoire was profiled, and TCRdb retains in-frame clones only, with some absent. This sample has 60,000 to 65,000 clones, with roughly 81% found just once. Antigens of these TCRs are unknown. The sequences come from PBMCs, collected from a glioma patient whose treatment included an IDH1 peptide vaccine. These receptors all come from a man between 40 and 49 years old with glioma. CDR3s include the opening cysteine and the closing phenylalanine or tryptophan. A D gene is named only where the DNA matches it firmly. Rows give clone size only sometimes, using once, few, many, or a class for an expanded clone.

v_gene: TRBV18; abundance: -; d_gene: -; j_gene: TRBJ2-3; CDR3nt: TGTGCCAGCTCACCGGTTCACCCCGGGGCGTATTTT; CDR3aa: CASSPVHPGAYF
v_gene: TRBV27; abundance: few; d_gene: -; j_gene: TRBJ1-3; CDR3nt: TGTGCCAGCAGTATGACAGCTGGAAACACCATATATTTT; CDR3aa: CASSMTAGNTIYF
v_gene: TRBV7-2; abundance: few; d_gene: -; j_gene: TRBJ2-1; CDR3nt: TGTGCCAGCAGCAATCTACGTATCGGCAGCTCCTACAATGAGCAGTTCTTC; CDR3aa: CASSNLRIGSSYNEQFF
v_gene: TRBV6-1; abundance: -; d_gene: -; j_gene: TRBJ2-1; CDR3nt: TGTGCCAGCAGACGGCAGGGAGAGGACAATGAGCAGTTCTTC; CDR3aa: CASRRQGEDNEQFF
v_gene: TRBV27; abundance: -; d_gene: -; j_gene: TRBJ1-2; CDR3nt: TGTGCCAGCAACGTTTCGACCGAAAGGTCTAACTATGGCTACACCTTC; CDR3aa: CASNVSTERSNYGYTF
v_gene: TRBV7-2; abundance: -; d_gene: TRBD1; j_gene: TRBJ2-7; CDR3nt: TGTGCCAGCAGCTTGTACGGACAGGGGGAGCTCTACGAGCAGTACTTC; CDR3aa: CASSLYGQGELYEQYF
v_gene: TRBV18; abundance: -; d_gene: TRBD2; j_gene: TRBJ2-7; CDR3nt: TGTGCCAGCTCTCTTCTGGGTAGCGGGAGTGGCTACGAGCAGTACTTC; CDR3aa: CASSLLGSGSGYEQYF
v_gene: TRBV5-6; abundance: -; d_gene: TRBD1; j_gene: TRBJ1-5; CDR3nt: TGTGCCAGCAGCTGGGGGACAGGCAGCACCAATCAGCCCCAGCATTTT; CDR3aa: CASSWGTGSTNQPQHF
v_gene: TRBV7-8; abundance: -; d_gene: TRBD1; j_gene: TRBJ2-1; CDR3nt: TGTGCCAGCAGCTTTCGACAGGGGGCGAACAATGAGCAGTTCTTC; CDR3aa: CASSFRQGANNEQFF
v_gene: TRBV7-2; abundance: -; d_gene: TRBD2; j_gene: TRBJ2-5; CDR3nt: TGTGCCAGCAGCCCGCTAGCGGGGGCCTACACCCAGTACTTC; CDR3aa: CASSPLAGAYTQYF
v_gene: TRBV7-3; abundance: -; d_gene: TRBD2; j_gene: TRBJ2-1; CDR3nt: TGTGCCAGCAGCCCTACGTATAGCGGGAGTCAGTTCTTC; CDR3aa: CASSPTYSGSQFF
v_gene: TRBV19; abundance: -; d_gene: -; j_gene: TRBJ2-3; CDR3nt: TGTGCCAGTAGTAAGGATCCAGCCGGGGGCGCAGATACGCAGTATTTT; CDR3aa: CASSKDPAGGADTQYF
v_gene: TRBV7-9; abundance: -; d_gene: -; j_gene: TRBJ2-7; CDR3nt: TGTGCCAGCAGCAAAAGGGACTCCTACTACGAGCAGTACTTC; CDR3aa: CASSKRDSYYEQYF
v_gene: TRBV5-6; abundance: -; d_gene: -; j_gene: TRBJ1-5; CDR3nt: TGTGCCAGCAGCTTCTCCCCGGGTCAGCCCCAGCATTTT; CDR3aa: CASSFSPGQPQHF
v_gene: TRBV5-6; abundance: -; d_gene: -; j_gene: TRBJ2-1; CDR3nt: TGTGCCAGCAGCTTACGGCGGGACCAACTGTTCTTC; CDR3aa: CASSLRRDQLFF
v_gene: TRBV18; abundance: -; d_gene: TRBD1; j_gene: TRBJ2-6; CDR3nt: TGTGCCAGCTCACCCGGGTGGACAGGGGGCGCCTTGGGGGCCAACGTCCTGACTTTC; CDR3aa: CASSPGWTGGALGANVLTF
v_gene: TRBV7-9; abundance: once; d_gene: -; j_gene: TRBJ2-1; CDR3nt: TGTGCCAGCAGCTTAGGACCCAGGGTAGAGCAGTTCTTC; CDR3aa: CASSLGPRVEQFF
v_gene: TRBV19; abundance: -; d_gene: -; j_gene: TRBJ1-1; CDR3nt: TGTGCCAGTAGTGCCTGGCGGGGGAACACTGAAGCTTTCTTT; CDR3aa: CASSAWRGNTEAFF
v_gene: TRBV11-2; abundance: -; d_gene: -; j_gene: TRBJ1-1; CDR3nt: TGTGCCAGCAGCGTAGCCCAGGGTATGGTGGCTGAAGCTTTCTTT; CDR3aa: CASSVAQGMVAEAFF
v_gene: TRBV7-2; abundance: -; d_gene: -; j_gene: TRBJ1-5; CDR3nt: TGTGCCAGCAGCTTACCGGGGGGCTCAGAGCCCCAGCATTTT; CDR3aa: CASSLPGGSEPQHF
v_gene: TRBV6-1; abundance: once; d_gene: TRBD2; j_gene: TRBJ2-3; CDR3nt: TGTGCCAGCAGTGAAGACACTAGCGGGAGTGGCACAGATACGCAGTATTTT; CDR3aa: CASSEDTSGSGTDTQYF
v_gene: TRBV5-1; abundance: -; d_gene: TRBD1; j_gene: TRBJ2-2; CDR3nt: TGCGCCAGCTGGGACAGGATGAACACCGGGGAGCTGTTTTTT; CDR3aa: CASWDRMNTGELFF
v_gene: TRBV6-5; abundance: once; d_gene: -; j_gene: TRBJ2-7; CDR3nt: TGTGCCAGCAGTTACTCGAGGGGGGTCGGGTACGAGCAGTACTTC; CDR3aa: CASSYSRGVGYEQYF
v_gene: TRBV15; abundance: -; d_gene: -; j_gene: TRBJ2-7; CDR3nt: TGTGCCACCAGCAGAGATGACGAGCAGTACTTC; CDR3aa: CATSRDDEQYF
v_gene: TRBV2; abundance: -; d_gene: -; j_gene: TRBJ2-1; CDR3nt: TGTGCCAGCAGTTTGGCTAGCGCTTACAATGAGCAGTTCTTC; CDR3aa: CASSLASAYNEQFF
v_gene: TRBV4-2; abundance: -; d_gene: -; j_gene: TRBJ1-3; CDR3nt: TGTGCCAGCAGCCAAGAAACAGCAGCTGGAAACACCATATATTTT; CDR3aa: CASSQETAAGNTIYF
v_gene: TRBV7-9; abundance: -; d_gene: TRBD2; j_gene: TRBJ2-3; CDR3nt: TGTGCCAGCAGCTCAGGCGGCTCTAGCGGGGGAGATAGCACAGATACGCAGTATTTT; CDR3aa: CASSSGGSSGGDSTDTQYF
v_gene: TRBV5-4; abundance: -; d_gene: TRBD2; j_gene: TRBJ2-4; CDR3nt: TGTGCCAGCAATCCGGGAGGGCCCAAAAACATTCAGTACTTC; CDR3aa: CASNPGGPKNIQYF
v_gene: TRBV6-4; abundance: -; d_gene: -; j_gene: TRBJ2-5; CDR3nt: TGTGCCAGCAGTGCCCCGGGACAAGGGGACCAAGAGACCCAGTACTTC; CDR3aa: CASSAPGQGDQETQYF
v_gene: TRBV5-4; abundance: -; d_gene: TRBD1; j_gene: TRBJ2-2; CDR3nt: TGTGCCAGCAGCTTGGGGGACAGGGTGGGCACCGGGGAGCTGTTTTTT; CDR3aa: CASSLGDRVGTGELFF
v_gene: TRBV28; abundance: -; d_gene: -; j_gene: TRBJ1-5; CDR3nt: TGTGCCAGCAGACAAGAGTATAGCAATCAGCCCCAGCATTTT; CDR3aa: CASRQEYSNQPQHF
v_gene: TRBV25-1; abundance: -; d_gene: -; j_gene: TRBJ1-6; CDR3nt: TGTGCCAGCAGTGACCCTGGGGGGAGGGGAAATTCACCCCTCCACTTT; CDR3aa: CASSDPGGRGNSPLHF
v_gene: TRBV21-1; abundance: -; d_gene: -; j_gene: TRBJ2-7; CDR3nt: TGTGCCAGCAGCGTGGACGGCCCAGACTACGAGCAGTACTTC; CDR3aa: CASSVDGPDYEQYF
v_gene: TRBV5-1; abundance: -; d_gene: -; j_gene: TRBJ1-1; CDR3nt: TGCGCCAGCAGCTTAATACAGGGACCCCAGACGAACACTGAAGCTTTCTTT; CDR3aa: CASSLIQGPQTNTEAFF
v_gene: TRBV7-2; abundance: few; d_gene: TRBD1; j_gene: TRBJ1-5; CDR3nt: TGTGCCAGCAGCTTATGGGCAGGGGGCGATCAGCCCCAGCATTTT; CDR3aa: CASSLWAGGDQPQHF